Shown below are 13 T cell receptor beta chains from a single sample sequenced in a study of T cells in Graves' hyperthyroidism and ophthalmopathy. Amplification of TCR beta CDR3 regions used RNA as the template. First-round RT-PCR targeting the TCR CDR3 was performed with the HTBI primer set. TCRdb itself ran the multiplex PCR reads through MiXCR, one entry per CDR3 protein. The data hold around 580,000 distinct CDR3 sequences, with roughly a sixth observed a single time. The material sequenced was blood. The receptor source for this set is a woman under 30 with Graves' hyperthyroidism.

At least ten counts were recorded for this clonotype. This sequence joins TRBV2 and TRBJ2-7; D unclear. CDR3 length equals 11 residues. CDR1 SNHLY and CDR2 FYNNEI come from the germline V gene. The V and J ends lost 6 bases and 3 bases respectively, with 6 bases between them. CDR3 nucleotide sequence: TGTGCCAGCAGGTCTAGCTACGAGCAGTACTTC. This codes for CASRSSYEQYF.

This chain uses TRBV29-1 with TRBJ2-1; D is ambiguous. V was cut by 2 bases and J by 4 bases, with 15 bases left in between. This CDR3 has 15 residues. Germline-derived CDR1 and CDR2 are SQVTM and ANQGSEA. The CDR3 is CSVECPETGYNEQFF. The CDR3 DNA reads as TGCAGCGTTGAATGTCCAGAAACCGGGTACAATGAGCAGTTCTTC.

In this sample, this clonotype turned up many times. The J gene is TRBJ2-1, the V gene TRBV7-8; 11 bases agree with TRBD2. Germline assignment: CDR1 SGHVS and CDR2 FQNEAQ. V lost 7 bases and J lost 7; bases outside the gene matches: 9. CDR3 length: 15 residues. The CDR3, as DNA: TGTGCCAGCACCAATAGCGGGGGGGCCGTGAATGAGCAGTTCTTC. Its translation is CASTNSGGAVNEQFF.

With regard to this clonotype: The conserved closing phenylalanine or tryptophan is absent in this CDR3, likely reflecting a read error. The chain combines TRBV28 with TRBJ1-1; 8 bases align to TRBD1. The CDR3 contains 15 residues. After removal of 5 bases from V and 2 bases from J, the junction contained 7 bases not matched to a gene. Looked up from germline, CDR1 is MDHEN and CDR2 is SYDVKM. DNA for the CDR3: TGTGCCAGCAGTCCCTTGGACAGGGTCAACACTGAAGCTTTCCTT. This codes for CASSPLDRVNTEAFL.

V gene TRBV2 combines with J gene TRBJ2-1; 8 bases fit TRBD2. Per the germline V gene, CDR1 is SNHLY and CDR2 is FYNNEI. The CDR3 loop spans 14 amino acids. Losses at the gene ends were 3 bases for V and 4 bases for J; bases not matched to a gene: 2. The CDR3: CASSDSGSYNEQFF. The DNA of the CDR3 is TGTGCCAGCAGTGACAGCGGGAGTTACAATGAGCAGTTCTTC.

The rearrangement uses TRBV6-1 and TRBJ1-2, with a possible D match to TRBD1 (6 bases). Germline V gene data show CDR1 as MNHNS and CDR2 as SASEGT. The CDR3 has 13 residues. The V end lost 8 bases, the J end lost 8 bases, and 18 bases lay between the germline ends. The CDR3, as DNA: TGTGCCAGCCGTAGAGAACAGGGCCGCGGCTACACCTTC. Its protein is CASRREQGRGYTF.

In its sample, this clonotype was seen many times. This chain uses TRBV2 with TRBJ1-2; 7 bases line up with TRBD1. The CDR3 sequence is 13 residues long. The V segment lost 7 bases and the J segment 6 bases; nucleotides outside the gene matches: 8. Per germline, CDR1 SNHLY and CDR2 FYNNEI. DNA for the CDR3: TGTGCCAGCAATATGGCAGGGGGAAATGGCTACACCTTC. It translates to CASNMAGGNGYTF.

This clonotype has only a few counts. The chain combines TRBV5-1 with TRBJ2-1, with D possibly TRBD2 on 5 matching bases. The CDR3 extends over 14 amino acids. Deletions cut 3 bases from V and 9 bases from J, with 16 bases between. CDR1 is SGHRS, CDR2 YFSETQ, per germline. The CDR3 reads CASSYSSGGGEQFF. The CDR3 coding sequence is TGCGCCAGCAGCTATTCTAGTGGAGGTGGTGAGCAGTTCTTC.

This chain joins TRBV12-5 and TRBJ2-3, with TRBD1 identical over 7 bases. The V gene's germline CDR1 is LGHNT and CDR2 FRNRAP. The V and J ends lost 2 bases and 3 bases, in that order; junction bases with no gene match: 14. This CDR3 is built from 18 residues. DNA of the CDR3: TGTGCTAGTGGTTTGCCCCAAGGTGTGACAGGGTATACAGATACGCAGTATTTT. As protein: CASGLPQGVTGYTDTQYF.

The chain employs TRBV27 and TRBJ1-4; D is unclear. Trimming left V 4 bases short and J 8 bases short, with 20 bases between. This CDR3 is built from 16 residues. The germline gives CDR1 MNHEY, CDR2 SMNVEV (reference sequence). The CDR3 bases are TGTGCCAGCAGTTCTCAAAGGACCTTAAAATACGAAAAACTGTTTTTT. As protein: CASSSQRTLKYEKLFF. Using reference TRBV27 and TRBJ1-4 for the parts outside the CDR3, the full variable domain is EAQVTQNPRYLITVTGKKLTVTCSQNMNHEYMSWYRQDPGLGLRQIYYSMNVEVTDKGDVPEGYKVSRKEKRNFPLILESPSPNQTSLYFCASSSQRTLKYEKLFFGSGTQLSVL.

The chain joins TRBV7-3 to TRBJ2-1, with D possibly TRBD2 on 5 matching bases. Trimming pared 5 bases from V and 2 bases from J, leaving 13 bases between. Germline values: CDR1 SGHTA, CDR2 FQGTGA. The CDR3 totals 15 residues. The DNA for the CDR3 is TGTGCCAGCAGCCCAAGCTTCGGGGCCTACAATGAGCAGTTCTTC. Its protein is CASSPSFGAYNEQFF.

The table lists this clonotype with many counts. The chain combines TRBV27 with TRBJ2-5; D gene unclear. This CDR3 has 14 amino acids. Trimming removed 5 bases from V and 5 bases from J, with 15 bases in between. Germline CDR1 MNHEY, CDR2 SMNVEV (reference sequence). The CDR3 loop is CASSRNGASETQYF. The CDR3 DNA reads TGTGCCAGCAGTCGTAATGGAGCTTCGGAGACCCAGTACTTC.

This clonotype was found many times. The chain uses TRBV11-3 and TRBJ2-7; no clear D gene. Per germline, CDR1 SGHNT and CDR2 YENEEA. CDR3 length equals 12 residues. The ends were cut back, 5 bases at V and 4 bases at J, with 9 bases in the middle. CDR3 residues: CASSIGPYEQYF. Here the CDR3 DNA reads TGTGCCAGCAGCATAGGGCCGTACGAGCAGTACTTC.